This TCR beta chain was captured by sequencing in a study of beta chain features in type 1 diabetes. The study's findings and limits: Highly expressing activated T cells could be over-counted with a cDNA template. HLA influence on TCRB rearrangement stayed unresolved here. Naive, central memory and Treg TCRB repertoires appeared more alike in patients than in healthy donors. Type 1 diabetes patients showed a moderate but significant shortening of TCRB CDR3s in all four CD4+ subsets. VDJ junctions in type 1 diabetes patients carried more deletions and fewer insertions.

Reverse transcription of all isolated RNA meant that expressed TCRB transcripts were sequenced. Repertoires were generated with immunoSEQ multiplex PCR, while TCRdb's copy carries only in-frame clones and drops some. Among about 340,000 clones, about 13% were seen once, and the ten largest hold about 0.015%. The CDR3 has 14 residues. The junction had 2 bases not matched to a gene; V was cut back by 1 base and J by 3 bases. The germline gives CDR1 KGHSH, CDR2 LQKENI. This clone has only a few counts. Its target is not known. V gene TRBV18 combines with J gene TRBJ2-7, with 8 bases that match TRBD2. Sample: naive CD4+ T cells from blood. The clonotype originates from a woman younger than 30 with type 1 diabetes. The CDR3 protein is CASSPQAGGYEQYF. The CDR3 DNA sequence: TGTGCCAGCTCACCACAGGCGGGGGGCTACGAGCAGTACTTC.